The sequence of this TCR beta chain was determined in a study of yellow fever vaccine responses in identical twins. This clonotype has just a few counts. Its antigen is currently unknown. TCRdb reprocessed the RT-PCR reads via MiXCR and lists one record per CDR3 protein. Here the sample spans approximately 13,000 distinct CDR3 sequences, just under 85% being singletons. The CDR3 consists of 11 residues. Trimming removed 5 bases from V and 6 bases from J; junction bases left unmatched: 1. Germline V gives CDR1 SQVTM, CDR2 ANQGSEA. Study-wide findings and caveats: Twins reportedly appeared to share part of their vaccine T cell response while keeping part individual.

The sequence was obtained from a woman in her late teens or twenties who received the yellow fever vaccine. The V call is TRBV29-1, the J call TRBJ2-3, with 8 positions matching TRBD2. Material: T cells from blood (PBMCs), unsorted or a sorted subset (not recorded which), obtained before or after yellow fever vaccination (not recorded which). CDR3: CSVTSGDTQYF. DNA for the CDR3: TGCAGCGTTACTAGCGGCGATACGCAGTATTTT.